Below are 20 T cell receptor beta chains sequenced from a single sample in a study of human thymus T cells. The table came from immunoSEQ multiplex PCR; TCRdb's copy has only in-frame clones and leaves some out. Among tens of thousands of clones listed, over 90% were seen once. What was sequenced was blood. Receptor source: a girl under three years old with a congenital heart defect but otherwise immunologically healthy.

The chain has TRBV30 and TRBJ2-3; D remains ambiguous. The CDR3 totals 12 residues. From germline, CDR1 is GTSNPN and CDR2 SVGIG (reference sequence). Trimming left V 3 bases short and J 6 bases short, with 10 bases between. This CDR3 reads CAWSGGADTQYF. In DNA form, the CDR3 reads TGTGCCTGGAGCGGTGGTGCGGATACGCAGTATTTT.

CDR3 nucleotide sequence: TGTGCCATCAGTGGGGGGACGAACACTGAAGCTTTCTTT. This gives the protein CAISGGTNTEAFF. The genes are TRBV10-3 and TRBJ1-1, with TRBD1 as a possible D gene (5 bases). The germline CDR1 and CDR2 sequences are ENHRY and SYGVKD. The V gene lost 4 bases and the J gene lost 1 base, with 7 bases spanning the gap. The CDR3 has 13 amino acids.

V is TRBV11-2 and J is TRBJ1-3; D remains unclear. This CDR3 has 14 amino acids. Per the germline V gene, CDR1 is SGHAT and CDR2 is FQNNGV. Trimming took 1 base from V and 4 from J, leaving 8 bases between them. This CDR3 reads CASSLVGRGNTIYF. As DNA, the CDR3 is TGTGCCAGCAGCTTAGTAGGCAGAGGAAACACCATATATTTT.

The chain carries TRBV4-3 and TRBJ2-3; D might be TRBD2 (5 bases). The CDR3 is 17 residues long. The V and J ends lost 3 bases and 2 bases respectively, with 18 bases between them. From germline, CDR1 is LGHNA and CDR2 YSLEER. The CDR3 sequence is CASSQASDAGNTDTQYF. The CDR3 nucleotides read TGCGCCAGCAGCCAGGCCTCGGACGCGGGTAACACAGATACGCAGTATTTT.

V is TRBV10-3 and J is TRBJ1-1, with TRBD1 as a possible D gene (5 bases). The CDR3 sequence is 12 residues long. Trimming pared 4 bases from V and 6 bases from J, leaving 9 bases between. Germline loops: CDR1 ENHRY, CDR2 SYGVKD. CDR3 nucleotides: TGTGCCATCAGTGCAGGGCACCCTGAAGCTTTCTTT. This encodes CAISAGHPEAFF.

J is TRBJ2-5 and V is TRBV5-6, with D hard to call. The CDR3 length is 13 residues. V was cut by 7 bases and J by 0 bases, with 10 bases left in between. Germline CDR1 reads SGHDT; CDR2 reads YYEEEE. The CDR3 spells CASLGRNQETQYF. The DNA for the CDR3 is TGTGCCAGCCTGGGTCGGAACCAAGAGACCCAGTACTTC.

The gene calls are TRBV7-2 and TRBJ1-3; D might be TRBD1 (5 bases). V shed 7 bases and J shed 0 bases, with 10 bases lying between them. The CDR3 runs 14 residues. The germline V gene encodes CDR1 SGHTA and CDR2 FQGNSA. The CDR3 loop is CASKGRDSGNTIYF. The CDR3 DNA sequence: TGTGCCAGCAAGGGGCGGGACTCTGGAAACACCATATATTTT.

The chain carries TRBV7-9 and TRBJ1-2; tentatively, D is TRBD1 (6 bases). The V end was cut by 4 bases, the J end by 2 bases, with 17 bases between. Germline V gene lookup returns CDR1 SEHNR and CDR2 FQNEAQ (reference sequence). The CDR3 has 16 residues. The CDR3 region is CASSSLSGAHNYGYTF. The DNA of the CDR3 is TGTGCCAGCAGCTCCCTATCGGGGGCCCACAACTATGGCTACACCTTC.

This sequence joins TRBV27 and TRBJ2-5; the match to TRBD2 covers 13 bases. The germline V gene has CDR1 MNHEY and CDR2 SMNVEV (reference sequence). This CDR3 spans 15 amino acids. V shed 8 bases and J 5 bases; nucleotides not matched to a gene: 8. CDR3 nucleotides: TGTGCCAGCGGAAGGACTAGCGGGAGTTCTGAGACCCAGTACTTC. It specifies CASGRTSGSSETQYF.

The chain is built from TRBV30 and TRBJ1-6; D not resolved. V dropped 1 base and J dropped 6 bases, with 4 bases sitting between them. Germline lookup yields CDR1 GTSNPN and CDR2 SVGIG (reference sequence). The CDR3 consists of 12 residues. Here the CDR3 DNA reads TGTGCCTGGAGTGACGGTAATTCACCCCTCCACTTT. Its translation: CAWSDGNSPLHF.

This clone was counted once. CDR3 in amino acids: CASNSAGEAFF. CDR3 coding DNA: TGTGCCAGCAACTCGGCAGGAGAAGCTTTCTTT. The chain links TRBV6-1 to TRBJ1-1; D not resolved. Looked up from germline, CDR1 is MNHNS and CDR2 is SASEGT. The V end lost 7 bases, the J end lost 8 bases, and 11 bases lay between the germline ends. CDR3 length equals 11 residues.

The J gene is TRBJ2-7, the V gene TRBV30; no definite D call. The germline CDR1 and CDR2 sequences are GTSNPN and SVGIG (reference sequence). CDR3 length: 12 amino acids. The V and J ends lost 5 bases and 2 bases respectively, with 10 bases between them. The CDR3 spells CAWRETPYEQYF. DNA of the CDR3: TGTGCCTGGCGAGAGACCCCCTACGAGCAGTACTTC.

The CDR3 DNA reads TGTGCCAGCAGCTTAGTGACGGGAGTGGGAGAAGAGACCCAGTACTTC. Its translation: CASSLVTGVGEETQYF. The V and J genes are TRBV7-2 and TRBJ2-5, with a weak D call TRBD2 (6 bases). The CDR3 covers 16 residues. CDR1 SGHTA and CDR2 FQGNSA come from the germline V gene. The germline V and J ends were trimmed by 1 base and 3 bases, with 15 bases remaining between them.

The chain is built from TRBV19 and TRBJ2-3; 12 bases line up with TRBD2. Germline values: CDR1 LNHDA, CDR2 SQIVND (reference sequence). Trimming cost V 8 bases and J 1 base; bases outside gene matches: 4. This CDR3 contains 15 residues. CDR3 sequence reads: CASPRLAGGTDTQYF. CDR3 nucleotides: TGTGCCAGTCCACGACTAGCGGGAGGCACAGATACGCAGTATTTT. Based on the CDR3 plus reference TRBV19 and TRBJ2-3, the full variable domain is DGGITQSPKYLFRKEGQNVTLSCEQNLNHDAMYWYRQDPGQGLRLIYYSQIVNDFQKGDIAEGYSVSREKKESFPLTVTSAQKNPTAFYLCASPRLAGGTDTQYFGPGTRLTVL.

The CDR3 DNA reads as TGTGCAAGTCGCCCTAGTCAGACACGAAAGACCTATGGCTACACCTTC. This encodes CASRPSQTRKTYGYTF. V gene TRBV12-2 combines with J gene TRBJ1-2. TRBV12-2 is assigned pseudogene status. The CDR3 totals 16 residues.

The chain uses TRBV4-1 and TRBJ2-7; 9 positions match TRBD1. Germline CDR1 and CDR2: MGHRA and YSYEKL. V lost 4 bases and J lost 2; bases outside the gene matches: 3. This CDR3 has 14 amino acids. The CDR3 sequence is CASSPRDRAYEQYF. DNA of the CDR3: TGCGCCAGCAGCCCCCGGGACAGGGCCTACGAGCAGTACTTC.

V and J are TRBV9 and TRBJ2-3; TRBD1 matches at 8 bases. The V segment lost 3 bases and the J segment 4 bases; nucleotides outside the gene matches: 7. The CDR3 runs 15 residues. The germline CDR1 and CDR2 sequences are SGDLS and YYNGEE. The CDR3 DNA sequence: TGTGCCAGCAGCGGTGTCCCAGGGGGCCCAGATACGCAGTATTTT. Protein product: CASSGVPGGPDTQYF.

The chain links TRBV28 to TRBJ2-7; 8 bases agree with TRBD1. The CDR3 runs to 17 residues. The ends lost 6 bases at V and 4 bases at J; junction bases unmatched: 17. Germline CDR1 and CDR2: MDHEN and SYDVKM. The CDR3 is CASRAGGAGKGVYEQYF. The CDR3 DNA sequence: TGTGCCAGCAGGGCAGGGGGCGCGGGAAAAGGGGTTTACGAGCAGTACTTC.

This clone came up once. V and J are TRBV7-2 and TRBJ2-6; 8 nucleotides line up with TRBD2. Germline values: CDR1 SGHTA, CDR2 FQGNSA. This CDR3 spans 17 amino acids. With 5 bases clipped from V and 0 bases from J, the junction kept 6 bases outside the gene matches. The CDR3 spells CASSPGGGRSGANVLTF. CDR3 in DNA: TGTGCCAGCAGCCCCGGGGGGGGCCGCTCTGGGGCCAACGTCCTGACTTTC. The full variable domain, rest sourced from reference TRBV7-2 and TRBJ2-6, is GAGVSQSPSNKVTEKGKDVELRCDPISGHTALYWYRQSLGQGLEFLIYFQGNSAPDKSGLPSDRFSAERTGGSVSTLTIQRTQQEDSAVYLCASSPGGGRSGANVLTFGAGSRLTVL.

The CDR3 DNA is TGCGCCAGCAGCCAAGACCTGGACCGCTATGGCTACACCTTC. Translated, it gives CASSQDLDRYGYTF. The J gene is TRBJ1-2, the V gene TRBV4-1; D is uncertain. CDR1 is MGHRA, CDR2 YSYEKL, per germline. This CDR3 has 14 residues. V shed 0 bases and J shed 4 bases, with 9 bases lying between them.